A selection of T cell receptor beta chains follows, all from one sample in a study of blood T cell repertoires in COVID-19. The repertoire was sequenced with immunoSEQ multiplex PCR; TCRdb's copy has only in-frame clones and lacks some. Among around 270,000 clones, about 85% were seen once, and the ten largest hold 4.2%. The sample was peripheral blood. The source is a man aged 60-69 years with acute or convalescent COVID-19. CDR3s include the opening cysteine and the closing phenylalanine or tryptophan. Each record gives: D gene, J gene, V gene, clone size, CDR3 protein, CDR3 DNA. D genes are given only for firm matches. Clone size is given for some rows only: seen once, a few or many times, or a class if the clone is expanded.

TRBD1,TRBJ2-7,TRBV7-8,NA,CASSVTPRGSSYEQYF,TGTGCCAGCAGCGTTACCCCCAGGGGGAGCTCCTACGAGCAGTACTTC
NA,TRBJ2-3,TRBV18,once,CASSPFRGIEQYF,TGTGCCAGCTCACCATTTCGGGGAATAGAGCAGTATTTT
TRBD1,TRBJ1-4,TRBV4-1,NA,CASSAQGVEKLFF,TGCGCCAGCAGCGCACAGGGGGTGGAAAAACTGTTTTTT
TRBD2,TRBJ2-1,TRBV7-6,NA,CASSLLGAGTSGRLGEQFF,TGTGCCAGCAGCTTATTGGGGGCAGGGACTAGCGGGAGGTTGGGTGAGCAGTTCTTC
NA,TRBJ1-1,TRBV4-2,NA,CASSQGWDSNTEAFF,TGTGCCAGCAGCCAAGGGTGGGACTCGAACACTGAAGCTTTCTTT
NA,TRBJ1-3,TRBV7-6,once,CASSARNSLTSGNTIYF,TGTGCCAGCAGCGCCCGAAACAGCTTAACCTCTGGAAACACCATATATTTT
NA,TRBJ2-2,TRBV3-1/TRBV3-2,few,CASSQERIRIGGELFF,TGTGCCAGCAGCCAAGAGAGGATTCGGATAGGCGGGGAGCTGTTTTTT
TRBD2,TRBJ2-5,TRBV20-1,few,CSASGGTSGETQYF,TGCAGTGCTAGTGGGGGGACTAGCGGGGAGACCCAGTACTTC
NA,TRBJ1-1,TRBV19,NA,CASADKLTEAFF,TGTGCCAGTGCCGACAAACTCACTGAAGCTTTCTTT
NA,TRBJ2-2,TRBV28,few,CASSSATSTGELFF,TGTGCCAGCAGTTCCGCGACTAGCACCGGGGAGCTGTTTTTT
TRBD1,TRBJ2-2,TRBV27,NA,CASSLGQGNTGELFF,TGTGCCAGCAGTTTAGGACAGGGGAACACCGGGGAGCTGTTTTTT
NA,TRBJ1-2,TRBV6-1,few,CASSEPTTALYGYTF,TGTGCCAGCAGTGAACCAACGACAGCCCTCTATGGCTACACCTTC
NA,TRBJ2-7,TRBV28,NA,CASKKGGDSYEQYF,TGTGCCAGCAAGAAGGGCGGGGACTCCTACGAGCAGTACTTC
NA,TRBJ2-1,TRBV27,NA,CASSLFNPALAGEQFF,TGTGCCAGCAGTTTATTTAACCCTGCCCTAGCAGGTGAGCAGTTCTTC
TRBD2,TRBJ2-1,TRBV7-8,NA,CASSLVLGRGGNNEQFF,TGTGCCAGCAGCTTAGTCCTCGGGCGGGGGGGAAACAATGAGCAGTTCTTC
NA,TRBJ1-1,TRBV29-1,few,CSVVTAVNTEAFF,TGCAGCGTTGTTACGGCGGTGAACACTGAAGCTTTCTTT
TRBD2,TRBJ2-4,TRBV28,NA,CASRPSGKAKNIQYF,TGTGCCAGCAGGCCTAGCGGGAAAGCCAAAAACATTCAGTACTTC
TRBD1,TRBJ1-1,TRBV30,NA,CAWSGQGGTEAFF,TGTGCCTGGAGCGGACAGGGCGGTACTGAAGCTTTCTTT
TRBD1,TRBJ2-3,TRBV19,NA,CASQPAGTGGPTDTQYF,TGTGCCAGCCAACCGGCCGGGACAGGGGGCCCCACAGATACGCAGTATTTT
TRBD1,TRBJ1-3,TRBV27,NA,CASSPFTGGYGNTIYF,TGTGCCAGCAGTCCCTTCACAGGGGGCTATGGAAACACCATATATTTT
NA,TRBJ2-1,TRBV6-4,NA,CASSDSTETREQFF,TGTGCCAGCAGTGACTCGACTGAGACGAGGGAGCAGTTCTTC
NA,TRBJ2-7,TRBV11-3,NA,CASSPSGSGNEQYF,TGTGCCAGCAGCCCGTCGGGTTCCGGGAACGAGCAGTACTTC
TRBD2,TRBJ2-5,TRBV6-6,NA,CASSQGLAGGQRNF,TGTGCCAGCAGTCAGGGACTAGCGGGGGGGCAGAGGAACTTC
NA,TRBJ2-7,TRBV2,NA,CASSSSYEQYF,TGTGCCAGCTCCTCCTCCTACGAGCAGTACTTC
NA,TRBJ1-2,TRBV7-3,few,CASSSWPGQGQDGYTF,TGTGCCAGCAGCTCCTGGCCCGGCCAGGGGCAGGATGGCTACACCTTC
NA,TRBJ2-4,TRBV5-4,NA,CASSSQGSKNIQYF,TGTGCCAGCAGCTCACAGGGTTCCAAAAACATTCAGTACTTC
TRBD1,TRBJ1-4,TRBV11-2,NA,CASSPRQGLDEKLFF,TGTGCCAGCAGCCCGAGACAGGGCTTAGATGAAAAACTGTTTTTT
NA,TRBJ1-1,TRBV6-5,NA,CASSSPGRGTEAFF,TGTGCCAGCAGTTCCCCCGGACGGGGCACTGAAGCTTTCTTT
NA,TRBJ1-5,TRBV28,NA,CASSTLIGNQPQHF,TGTGCCAGCAGTACACTAATAGGCAATCAGCCCCAGCATTTT
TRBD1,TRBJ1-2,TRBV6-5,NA,CASSRDSYYGYTF,TGTGCCAGCAGTCGGGACAGCTACTATGGCTACACCTTC
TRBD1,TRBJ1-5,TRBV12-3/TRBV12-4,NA,CASTQGQNQPQHF,TGTGCCAGCACACAGGGGCAGAATCAGCCCCAGCATTTT
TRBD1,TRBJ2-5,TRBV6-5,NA,CASSSQGKTQYF,TGTGCCAGCAGTTCACAGGGGAAGACCCAGTACTTC
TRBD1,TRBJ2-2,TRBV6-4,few,CASSDGRQGLTGELFF,TGTGCCAGCAGTGACGGGAGACAGGGCCTCACCGGGGAGCTGTTTTTT
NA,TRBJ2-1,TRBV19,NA,CASVDLSYNEQFF,TGTGCCAGTGTAGATCTATCCTACAATGAGCAGTTCTTC
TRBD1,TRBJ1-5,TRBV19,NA,CASSHDRGGGNQPQHF,TGTGCCAGTAGTCACGACAGGGGAGGAGGCAATCAGCCCCAGCATTTT
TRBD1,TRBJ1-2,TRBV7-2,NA,CASSHTPTGGGGYTF,TGTGCCAGCAGCCATACTCCGACAGGGGGAGGTGGCTACACCTTC
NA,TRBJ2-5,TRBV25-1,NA,CASSEPGLGTQYF,TGTGCCAGCAGCGAGCCCGGGTTAGGGACCCAGTACTTC
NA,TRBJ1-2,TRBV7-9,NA,CASSLQGRGNYGYTF,TGTGCCAGCAGCTTACAGGGGCGAGGTAACTATGGCTACACCTTC
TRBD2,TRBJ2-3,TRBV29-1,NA,CSVQQKRERVSTDTQYF,TGCAGCGTCCAACAGAAGCGGGAGAGGGTTAGCACAGATACGCAGTATTTT
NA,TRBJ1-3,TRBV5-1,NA,CASSLEGRPSGNTIYF,TGCGCCAGCAGCTTGGAAGGCAGGCCCTCTGGAAACACCATATATTTT
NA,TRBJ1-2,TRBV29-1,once,CSVGEGDYGYTF,TGCAGCGTTGGGGAGGGGGACTATGGCTACACCTTC
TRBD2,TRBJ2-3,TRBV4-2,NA,CASSQGIAGPDTQYF,TGTGCCAGCAGCCAAGGTATAGCGGGCCCAGATACGCAGTATTTT
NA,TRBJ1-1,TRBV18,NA,CASSPPLSGLTEAFF,TGTGCCAGCTCACCGCCACTTTCAGGGCTCACTGAAGCTTTCTTT
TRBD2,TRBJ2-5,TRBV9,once,CASSVGSSGGPFQETQYF,TGTGCCAGCAGCGTAGGGAGTAGCGGGGGGCCTTTCCAAGAGACCCAGTACTTC
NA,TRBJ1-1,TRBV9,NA,CASSVGGTEAFF,TGTGCCAGCAGCGTTGGAGGCACTGAAGCTTTCTTT
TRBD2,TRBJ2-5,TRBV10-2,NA,CASRGLAGVEETQYF,TGCGCCAGCAGGGGTCTAGCGGGGGTAGAAGAGACCCAGTACTTC